This T cell receptor beta chain was captured by sequencing in a study of CD8 T cells in ankylosing spondylitis (TCRdb year 2017). Background on the whole study: The study set out to find disease-linked TCR variants by profiling T cell receptor beta repertoires in ankylosing spondylitis patients and healthy donors. The whole study cohort included over a hundred healthy donors and 20 to 30 ankylosing spondylitis patients. Peripheral blood was sampled, and synovial fluid was additionally collected from ankylosing spondylitis patients. The research as a whole found: According to the report, matched synovial fluid samples from ankylosing spondylitis patients were significantly enriched for the disease-linked clones. A TCR beta motif of several highly homologous amino acid variants appeared characteristic of blood from ankylosing spondylitis patients. Some motif variants were previously reported in synovial fluid and blood of reactive arthritis patients, suggesting common disease-initiation mechanisms. In peripheral blood, the disease-linked clones were found at relatively low frequencies and had a CD8+ phenotype.

This clonotype was seen only once. Its specific antigen is unknown. Base quality data are lacking; no much larger clone is found one base away. A single read counts as weak evidence. The sequencer listed for this sample is Illumina HiSeq 2500. Quantitative 5'-RACE with molecular barcodes was used to prepare TCR beta libraries. In the original analysis: A new computational method based on a probabilistic model of VDJ rearrangement was used to identify disease-linked TCR variants. In-frame beta chains were kept once TCRdb had trimmed the public reads at Q25 with fastp and called clones with MiXCR. Entries are consolidated by CDR3 protein sequence, retaining the most common genes and DNA. TCRdb, not the original authors, processed these V and J calls. The table for this sample lists a few hundred thousand distinct CDR3 sequences; 20% to 25% of them were counted only once. About 17% of the sample comes from the top ten.

Per the germline V gene (reference sequence), SEHNR is the CDR1 and FQNEAQ is the CDR2. The CDR3 contains 16 residues, cysteine and phenylalanine counted. The CDR3 DNA has 48 bases and is translated from base 1. Trimming removed 5 bases from V and 10 bases from J; the gene matches leave 15 bases unexplained. Sequencing input: blood, either unsorted or a sorted T cell fraction (not recorded which). The sequence is built from TRBV7-9 and TRBJ2-1, with 9 junctional bases fitting TRBD2. This receptor was obtained from a male donor with ankylosing spondylitis. In nucleotides, the sequence is TGTGCCAGCAGCCCCCAGTTGGCGGGAGGGCCGGGGGAGCAGTTCTTC. Its amino acids are CASSPQLAGGPGEQFF.